The 13 T cell receptor beta chains in this list originate from one sample, sequenced in a study of cytomegalovirus exposure and HLA in healthy donors (dated by TCRdb to the late 2010s). The library relied on the immunoSEQ multiplex PCR assay. A mixture of 60 forward primers for TCR Vbeta segments and 13 reverse primers for TCR Jbeta segments was used in the multiplex PCR. The table was pulled from immuneACCESS by TCRdb, which kept in-frame rearrangements only. Such tables lose some clones; where checked, under half of the loss comes from unresolved V genes, and the rest has no known cause. This sample comprises over 30,000 clones, 65% to 90% of them detected only once. The ten largest clones take up around 3.6% of the sample. The specimen was PBMCs. The receptors were gathered from a woman in her late teens or twenties in good health and CMV-seronegative.

V and J are TRBV15 and TRBJ2-5, with a possible D match to TRBD1 (6 bases). The CDR3 spans 14 residues. V was cut by 1 base and J by 4 bases, with 10 bases left in between. Germline V lookup: CDR1 LNHNV, CDR2 YYDKDF (reference sequence). CDR3 DNA: TGTGCCACCAGCAGAGTTGAGGACAGAGAGACCCAGTACTTC. It translates to CATSRVEDRETQYF.

This chain links TRBV6-1 with TRBJ1-6; TRBD1 agrees at 7 bases. From germline, CDR1 is MNHNS and CDR2 SASEGT. This CDR3 is 15 amino acids long. The V gene end was trimmed by 3 bases and the J gene end by 8 bases; junction bases not matched to a gene: 7. CDR3 amino acids: CASSDLGQPYSPLHF. For the CDR3, the DNA is TGTGCCAGCAGTGACTTGGGACAGCCCTATTCACCCCTCCACTTT.

The chain has TRBV9 and TRBJ2-2; D is possibly TRBD1 (6 bases). The V end lost 3 bases, the J end lost 2 bases, and 14 bases lay between the germline ends. The CDR3 totals 16 residues. The germline gives CDR1 SGDLS, CDR2 YYNGEE. The CDR3 nucleotides are TGTGCCAGCAGCGCCCAACCGGGACAAAACACCGGGGAGCTGTTTTTT. It yields the protein CASSAQPGQNTGELFF.

The gene calls are TRBV7-6 and TRBJ2-7; D perhaps matches TRBD2 (6 bases). Trimming cost V 1 base and J 0 bases, with 13 bases left between them. This CDR3 has 16 amino acids. The germline CDR1 and CDR2 sequences are SGHVS and FNYEAQ. CDR3: CASSLGDPGSSYEQYF. In nucleotides, the CDR3 is TGTGCCAGCAGCTTAGGAGATCCCGGGAGCTCCTACGAGCAGTACTTC.

The chain employs TRBV4-3 and TRBJ1-1; 8 positions agree with TRBD1. CDR3 length: 15 residues. V trimming: 3 bases; J trimming: 4 bases; junction bases outside the gene matches: 7. Germline CDR1 is LGHNA and CDR2 is YSLEER. Here the CDR3 DNA reads TGCGCCAGCAGCCAGGGTTGGGACAGGCCCACTGAAGCTTTCTTT. Its protein is CASSQGWDRPTEAFF.

This clone was observed a few times. The chain carries TRBV9 and TRBJ2-7; TRBD2 agrees at 7 bases. From germline, CDR1 is SGDLS and CDR2 YYNGEE. Trimming at V came to 4 bases and at J to 3 bases, leaving 7 bases not matched to a gene. CDR3 length equals 14 residues. The CDR3 loop reads CASSTRDYVYEQYF. The CDR3 DNA sequence: TGTGCCAGCAGCACCCGGGACTATGTCTACGAGCAGTACTTC.

This sequence joins TRBV23-1 and TRBJ1-2, with 8 bases lining up with TRBD1. TRBV23-1 is designated an ORF whose function remains uncertain. Trimming at V came to 4 bases and at J to 0 bases, leaving 7 bases not matched to a gene. This CDR3 comprises 16 residues. CDR3 DNA: TGCGCCAGCAGTCCGCGGGGACAGGCCGCTAACTATGGCTACACCTTC. It yields the protein CASSPRGQAANYGYTF.

This clone appeared a single time. The V gene is TRBV4-1, the J gene TRBJ2-3; 8 nucleotides align to TRBD1. CDR1 MGHRA and CDR2 YSYEKL come from the germline V gene. The CDR3 runs to 18 residues. Trimming at V came to 4 bases and at J to 2 bases, leaving 14 bases not matched to a gene. The CDR3 protein is CASSLFTGTGALTDTQYF. The CDR3 bases are TGCGCCAGCAGCCTATTTACCGGGACAGGTGCCCTCACAGATACGCAGTATTTT.

The rearrangement joins TRBV7-9 to TRBJ2-1; TRBD2 matches at 14 bases. Germline V gene data show CDR1 as SEHNR and CDR2 as FQNEAQ (reference sequence). V shed 5 bases, J shed 8 bases, and the junction held 8 bases outside the gene matches. The CDR3 contains 16 residues. CDR3 sequence: CASSAPGLAGVDEQFF. The CDR3 DNA sequence: TGTGCCAGCAGCGCTCCGGGACTAGCGGGAGTTGATGAGCAGTTCTTC.

This sequence joins TRBV5-6 and TRBJ1-2; 9 bases align to TRBD1. The CDR3 is 16 residues long. Germline V gene sequence: CDR1 SGHDT, CDR2 YYEEEE. With 4 bases clipped from V and 0 bases from J, the junction kept 7 bases outside the gene matches. The CDR3 spells CASSRKQGAANYGYTF. CDR3 DNA sequence: TGTGCCAGCAGCCGGAAACAGGGGGCTGCTAACTATGGCTACACCTTC.

The gene calls are TRBV28 and TRBJ1-6; the D is unclear. Germline CDR1 is MDHEN and CDR2 is SYDVKM. V was clipped by 4 bases and J by 7 bases, with 2 bases between them. The CDR3 contains 11 residues. The CDR3 loop reads CASSSNSPLHF. CDR3 nucleotide sequence: TGTGCCAGCAGTTCGAATTCACCCCTCCACTTT. Together with reference TRBV28 and TRBJ1-6, the CDR3 gives the full variable domain: DVKVTQSSRYLVKRTGEKVFLECVQDMDHENMFWYRQDPGLGLRLIYFSYDVKMKEKGDIPEGYSVSREKKERFSLILESASTNQTSMYLCASSSNSPLHFGNGTRLTVT.

V and J are TRBV19 and TRBJ2-1; 13 bases are a match to TRBD2. The germline V gene encodes CDR1 LNHDA and CDR2 SQIVND (reference sequence). The ends lost 5 bases at V and 2 bases at J; junction bases unmatched: 6. This CDR3 contains 17 residues. This CDR3 reads CASSLGLAGKTYNEQFF. CDR3 nucleotides: TGTGCCAGTAGTCTGGGACTAGCGGGAAAGACCTACAATGAGCAGTTCTTC.

The gene calls are TRBV19 and TRBJ2-7; D is unclear. Per the germline V gene, CDR1 is LNHDA and CDR2 is SQIVND (reference sequence). This CDR3 comprises 12 residues. Trimming left V 4 bases short and J 0 bases short, with 4 bases between. CDR3 residues: CASSSSSYEQYF. CDR3 coding DNA: TGTGCCAGTAGTAGTAGCTCCTACGAGCAGTACTTC.